The 20 T cell receptor beta chains below all came from one sample that was sequenced in a study of blood T cell repertoires in COVID-19. Generated by immunoSEQ multiplex PCR, the TCRdb table keeps only in-frame clones and is missing some. The sample has over 250,000 clones; over 70% are singletons. Sequenced sample: peripheral blood. The receptors were sampled from a woman aged 70-85 years with COVID-19, enrolled during active disease.

Only a few counts were recorded for this clone. The genes are TRBV5-1 and TRBJ1-6; 7 bases fit TRBD1. V lost 3 bases, J lost 9 bases, and 6 bases stayed unmatched. Germline-derived CDR1 and CDR2 are SGHRS and YFSETQ. The CDR3 consists of 14 residues. This chain's CDR3 is CASSSTGIGSPLHF. For the CDR3, the DNA is TGCGCCAGCAGCTCGACAGGGATCGGTTCACCCCTCCACTTT. The entire variable domain, with the rest obtained from reference TRBV5-1 and TRBJ1-6, is as follows: KAGVTQTPRYLIKTRGQQVTLSCSPISGHRSVSWYQQTPGQGLQFLFEYFSETQRNKGNFPGRFSGRQFSNSRSEMNVSTLELGDSALYLCASSSTGIGSPLHFGNGTRLTVT.

This clone was counted only a few times. V and J are TRBV7-6 and TRBJ2-7, with D maybe TRBD1 (6 bases). The germline gives CDR1 SGHVS, CDR2 FNYEAQ. The V end was cut by 2 bases, the J end by 6 bases, with 11 bases between. The CDR3 length is 13 residues. CDR3 amino acids: CASSLRTGTEQYF. In nucleotides, the CDR3 is TGTGCCAGCAGCTTAAGAACAGGGACCGAGCAGTACTTC.

V is TRBV2 and J is TRBJ2-6; TRBD1 matches 7 bases. Germline CDR1 is SNHLY and CDR2 is FYNNEI. V dropped 4 bases and J dropped 1; count of bases not matched to a gene: 1. The CDR3 runs 15 residues. The CDR3 here is CASSVQGSGANVLTF. The CDR3 DNA reads as TGTGCCAGCAGTGTACAGGGGTCTGGGGCCAACGTCCTGACTTTC. Combining the CDR3 with reference TRBV2 and TRBJ2-6 gives the whole variable domain EPEVTQTPSHQVTQMGQEVILRCVPISNHLYFYWYRQILGQKVEFLVSFYNNEISEKSEIFDDQFSVERPDGSNFTLKIRSTKLEDSAMYFCASSVQGSGANVLTFGAGSRLTVL.

The chain carries TRBV7-2 and TRBJ1-2, with unresolved D. V lost 5 bases and J 4 bases, leaving 17 bases between the germline ends. This CDR3 spans 15 amino acids. Germline lookup yields CDR1 SGHTA and CDR2 FQGNSA. DNA for the CDR3: TGTGCCAGCAGCCAAGAAGCGGCAGGTGCCTATGGCTACACCTTC. Protein sequence: CASSQEAAGAYGYTF.

The gene calls are TRBV27 and TRBJ2-2, with D perhaps matching TRBD2 (5 bases). This CDR3 has 15 residues. CDR1 is MNHEY, CDR2 SMNVEV, per germline (reference sequence). The germline V and J ends were trimmed by 5 bases and 5 bases, with 15 bases remaining between them. The CDR3 DNA follows: TGTGCCAGCAGTCCCGCCGGACTCAATACCGGGGAGCTGTTTTTT. Translated: CASSPAGLNTGELFF.

This sequence joins TRBV19 and TRBJ1-5; 7 bases map to TRBD1. The germline V gene has CDR1 LNHDA and CDR2 SQIVND (reference sequence). The CDR3 has 16 residues. The V gene end was trimmed by 10 bases and the J gene end by 0 bases; junction bases not matched to a gene: 12. The DNA of the CDR3 is TGTGCCACCAAGAAGACAGGGACATTTAGCAATCAGCCCCAGCATTTT. It codes for CATKKTGTFSNQPQHF.

The chain couples TRBV3-1 (or the pseudogene TRBV3-2) to TRBJ2-7; tentative D call: TRBD2 (5 bases). The germline V gene has CDR1 LGHDT and CDR2 YNNKEL (reference sequence). The CDR3 spans 14 residues. V lost 4 bases to trimming and J lost 4 bases, with 14 bases between them. The CDR3 loop is CASSPNGREYEQYF. The DNA for the CDR3 is TGTGCCAGCAGCCCTAACGGACGGGAATACGAGCAGTACTTC.

This clone was seen once. This sequence joins TRBV6-5 and TRBJ1-1, with TRBD1 matching over 7 bases. Germline values: CDR1 MNHEY, CDR2 SVGAGI. V lost 4 bases and J lost 8; bases outside the gene matches: 10. This CDR3 spans 14 amino acids. The CDR3 sequence is CASSSATGRVEAFF. CDR3 DNA sequence: TGTGCCAGCAGTTCCGCGACAGGGCGGGTGGAAGCTTTCTTT.

The chain recombines TRBV11-3 with TRBJ2-7, with 10 bases that match TRBD1. This CDR3 has 15 amino acids. V trimming: 0 bases; J trimming: 3 bases; junction bases outside the gene matches: 2. CDR1 and CDR2 from the germline V gene are SGHNT and YENEEA. In DNA, the CDR3 is TGTGCCAGCAGCTTAGACCGGGACAGGGGCTACGAGCAGTACTTC. Translating it yields CASSLDRDRGYEQYF.

The chain links TRBV5-1 to TRBJ2-7, with 7 bases identical to TRBD1. Per the germline V gene, CDR1 is SGHRS and CDR2 is YFSETQ. V shed 0 bases and J 0 bases; nucleotides not matched to a gene: 6. The CDR3 runs to 16 residues. This CDR3 reads CASSLDGTVDSYEQYF. CDR3 nucleotide sequence: TGCGCCAGCAGCTTGGACGGGACAGTAGACTCCTACGAGCAGTACTTC. Full variable domain (outside the CDR3, taken from reference TRBV5-1 and TRBJ2-7): KAGVTQTPRYLIKTRGQQVTLSCSPISGHRSVSWYQQTPGQGLQFLFEYFSETQRNKGNFPGRFSGRQFSNSRSEMNVSTLELGDSALYLCASSLDGTVDSYEQYFGPGTRLTVT.

This clone has just a few counts. The V call is TRBV6-6, the J call TRBJ1-2; D is possibly TRBD1 (5 bases). Germline V gene lookup returns CDR1 MNHNY and CDR2 SVGAGI (reference sequence). Trimming stripped 2 bases from V and 5 bases from J, with 15 bases between. There are 15 residues in the CDR3. CDR3 in amino acids: CASSYLASGGYGYTF. The CDR3 DNA follows: TGTGCCAGCAGTTACCTGGCCTCGGGGGGTTATGGCTACACCTTC.

V gene TRBV5-4 combines with J gene TRBJ1-4; tentative D call: TRBD1 (5 bases). V lost 2 bases and J 8 bases, leaving 10 bases between the germline ends. Germline CDR1 reads SGHNT; CDR2 reads YYREEE (reference sequence). The CDR3 has 13 amino acids. CDR3 sequence: CASSFRGGEKLFF. The CDR3 DNA reads TGTGCCAGCAGCTTTAGGGGAGGCGAAAAACTGTTTTTT.

The chain is built from TRBV5-1 and TRBJ1-2; the D is unclear. V was pared by 4 bases and J by 6 bases, with 13 bases between. The V gene's germline CDR1 is SGHRS and CDR2 YFSETQ. CDR3 length equals 13 residues. DNA for the CDR3: TGCGCCAGCAGCCTTGAGGTCGGGGATGGCTACACCTTC. Translation: CASSLEVGDGYTF. Full variable domain (rest looked up from reference TRBV5-1 and TRBJ1-2): KAGVTQTPRYLIKTRGQQVTLSCSPISGHRSVSWYQQTPGQGLQFLFEYFSETQRNKGNFPGRFSGRQFSNSRSEMNVSTLELGDSALYLCASSLEVGDGYTFGSGTRLTVV.

The chain recombines TRBV11-3 with TRBJ2-7; D unclear. The CDR3 is 13 residues long. Germline V gene lookup returns CDR1 SGHNT and CDR2 YENEEA. V gave up 2 bases and J gave up 4 bases, with 9 bases separating them. The CDR3 sequence is CASSLFTEYEQYF. The CDR3 nucleotides are TGTGCCAGCAGCTTATTTACCGAGTACGAGCAGTACTTC.

J is TRBJ2-7 and V is TRBV20-1; no clear D gene. Germline values: CDR1 DFQATT, CDR2 SNEGSKA (reference sequence). V shed 3 bases and J shed 2 bases, with 11 bases lying between them. The CDR3 spans 13 residues. This CDR3 reads CSASLGMPYEQYF. The CDR3, as DNA: TGCAGTGCTAGTCTAGGAATGCCCTACGAGCAGTACTTC.

The V gene is TRBV7-2, the J gene TRBJ2-7; possible D gene TRBD2, 5 bases. V was shortened by 3 bases and J by 4 bases, with 7 bases between the two germline ends. This CDR3 region has 12 residues. In germline, CDR1 is SGHTA, CDR2 FQGNSA. CDR3 sequence (DNA): TGTGCCAGCAGCTTCGAGCGGTACGAGCAGTACTTC. Translation gives CASSFERYEQYF.

This chain links TRBV5-6 with TRBJ2-1; D is possibly TRBD2 (5 bases). Germline-derived CDR1 and CDR2 are SGHDT and YYEEEE. Trimming took 1 base from V and 2 from J, leaving 10 bases between them. CDR3 size: 15 residues. CDR3 nucleotides: TGTGCCAGCAGCTTGCTTGCGGGCCCCTACAATGAGCAGTTCTTC. This gives the protein CASSLLAGPYNEQFF.

The genes are TRBV2 and TRBJ2-1; 10 positions match TRBD1. Germline V gene sequence: CDR1 SNHLY, CDR2 FYNNEI. Trimming took 6 bases from V and 4 from J; bases not matched to a gene: 0. This CDR3 spans 13 amino acids. The CDR3 sequence is CASRDRGYNEQFF. The CDR3 DNA follows: TGTGCCAGCAGGGACAGGGGGTACAATGAGCAGTTCTTC.

The chain recombines TRBV5-4 with TRBJ2-1; unclear D gene. Germline V CDR1 and CDR2: SGHNT, YYREEE (reference sequence). Deletions cut 2 bases from V and 4 bases from J, with 7 bases between. This CDR3 has 13 residues. The CDR3 reads CASSFNKYNEQFF. For the CDR3, the DNA is TGTGCCAGCAGCTTTAACAAGTACAATGAGCAGTTCTTC.

The genes are TRBV19 and TRBJ2-7; 7 nucleotides match TRBD2. Trimming took 4 bases from V and 0 from J; bases not matched to a gene: 12. The CDR3 has 17 amino acids. In germline, CDR1 is LNHDA, CDR2 SQIVND (reference sequence). CDR3: CASSTRPSGTSSYEQYF. The CDR3 coding sequence is TGTGCCAGTAGTACACGCCCTAGCGGAACTAGCTCCTACGAGCAGTACTTC.